The clone carrying this T cell receptor beta chain was recorded many times. Its antigen remains unknown. Trimming removed 4 bases at V and 0 bases at J, with 14 bases between. Germline loops: CDR1 SGHDT, CDR2 YYEEEE. CDR3 size: 16 residues. The source material, RNA transcripts, was used to amplify TCR beta CDR3 regions. HTBI primers were used for first-round RT-PCR of the TCR CDR3. TCRdb analysed the multiplex PCR reads with MiXCR anew, one entry per CDR3 protein. This sample carries about 59,000 distinct CDR3 sequences, 53% of them seen once, and the ten largest clones take approximately 3.3%. The entry originates in a study of T cells in Graves' hyperthyroidism and ophthalmopathy. Study-level findings and limits: Blood also held most thyroid clonotypes expanded beyond 0.001.

Clinical symptoms, serum thyroxine, TRAb, thyroid ultrasound and orbital computed tomography established diagnosis. PBMCs were derived from about 10 ml fresh peripheral blood. The TCR was taken from a woman aged 60 to 75 with Graves' ophthalmopathy. Input material: blood. This sequence joins TRBV5-6 and TRBJ2-1, with D perhaps being TRBD1 or TRBD2 (6 bases each). CDR3 amino acids: CASSPRGASSYNEQFF. CDR3 DNA sequence: TGTGCCAGCAGCCCAAGGGGGGCCAGCTCCTACAATGAGCAGTTCTTC.